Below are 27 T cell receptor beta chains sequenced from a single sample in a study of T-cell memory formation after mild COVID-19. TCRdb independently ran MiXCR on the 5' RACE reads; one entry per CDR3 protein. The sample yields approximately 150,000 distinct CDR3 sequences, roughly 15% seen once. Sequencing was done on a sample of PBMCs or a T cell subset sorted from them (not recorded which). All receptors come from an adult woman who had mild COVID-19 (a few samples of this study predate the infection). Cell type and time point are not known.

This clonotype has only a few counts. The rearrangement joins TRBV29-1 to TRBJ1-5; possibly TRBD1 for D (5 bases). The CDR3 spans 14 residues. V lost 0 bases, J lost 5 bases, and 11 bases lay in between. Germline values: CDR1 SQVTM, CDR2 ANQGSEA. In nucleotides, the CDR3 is TGCAGCGTTGAAGAGGGGGGGGTCGATCAGCCCCAGCATTTT. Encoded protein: CSVEEGGVDQPQHF.

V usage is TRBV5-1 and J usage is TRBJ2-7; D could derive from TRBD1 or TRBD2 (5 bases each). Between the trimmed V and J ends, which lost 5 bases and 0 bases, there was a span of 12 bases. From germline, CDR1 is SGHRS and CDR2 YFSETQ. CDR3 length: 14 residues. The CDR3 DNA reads TGCGCCAGCAGTTCGGGACGCGGCTCCTACGAGCAGTACTTC. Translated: CASSSGRGSYEQYF.

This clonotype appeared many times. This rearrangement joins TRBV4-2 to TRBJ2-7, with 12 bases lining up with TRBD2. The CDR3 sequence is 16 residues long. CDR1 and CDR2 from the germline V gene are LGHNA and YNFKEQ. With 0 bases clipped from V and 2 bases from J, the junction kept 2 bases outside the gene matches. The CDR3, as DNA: TGTGCCAGCAGCCAAGATTCTAGCGGGAGGGCCTACGAGCAGTACTTC. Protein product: CASSQDSSGRAYEQYF.

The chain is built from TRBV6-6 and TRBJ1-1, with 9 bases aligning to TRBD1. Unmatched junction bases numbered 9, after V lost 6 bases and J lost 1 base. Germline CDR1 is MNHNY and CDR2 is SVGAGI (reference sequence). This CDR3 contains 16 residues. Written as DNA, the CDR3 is TGTGCCAGCAGGGCCGCTCCACAGGGGGCGAACACTGAAGCTTTCTTT. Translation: CASRAAPQGANTEAFF.

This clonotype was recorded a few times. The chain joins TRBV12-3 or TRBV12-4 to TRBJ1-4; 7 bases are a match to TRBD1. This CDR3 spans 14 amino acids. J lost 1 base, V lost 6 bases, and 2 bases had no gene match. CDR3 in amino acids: CASSRQGTNEKLFF. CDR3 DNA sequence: TGTGCCAGCAGCCGACAGGGAACTAATGAAAAACTGTTTTTT.

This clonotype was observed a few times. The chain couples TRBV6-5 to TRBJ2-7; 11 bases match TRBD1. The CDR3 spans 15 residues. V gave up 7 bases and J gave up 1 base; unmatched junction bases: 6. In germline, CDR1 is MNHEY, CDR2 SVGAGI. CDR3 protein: CASIGQGAGSYEQYF. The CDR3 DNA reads TGTGCCAGCATCGGACAGGGGGCAGGTTCCTACGAGCAGTACTTC.

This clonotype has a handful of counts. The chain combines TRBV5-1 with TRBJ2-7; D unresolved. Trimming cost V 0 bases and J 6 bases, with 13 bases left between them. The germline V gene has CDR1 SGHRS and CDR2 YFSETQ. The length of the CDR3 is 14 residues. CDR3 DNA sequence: TGCGCCAGCAGCTTGGGGCACAACGCGGTCGAGCAGTACTTC. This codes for CASSLGHNAVEQYF.

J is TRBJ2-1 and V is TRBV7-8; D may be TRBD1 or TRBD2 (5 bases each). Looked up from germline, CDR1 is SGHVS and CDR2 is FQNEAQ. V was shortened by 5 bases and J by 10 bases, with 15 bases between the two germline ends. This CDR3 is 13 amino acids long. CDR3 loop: CASSLFIRDEQFF. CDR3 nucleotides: TGTGCCAGCAGCCTTTTTATTCGGGACGAGCAGTTCTTC. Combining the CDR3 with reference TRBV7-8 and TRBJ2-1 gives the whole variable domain GAGVSQSPRYKVAKRGQDVALRCDPISGHVSLFWYQQALGQGPEFLTYFQNEAQLDKSGLPSDRFFAERPEGSVSTLKIQRTQQEDSAVYLCASSLFIRDEQFFGPGTRLTVL.

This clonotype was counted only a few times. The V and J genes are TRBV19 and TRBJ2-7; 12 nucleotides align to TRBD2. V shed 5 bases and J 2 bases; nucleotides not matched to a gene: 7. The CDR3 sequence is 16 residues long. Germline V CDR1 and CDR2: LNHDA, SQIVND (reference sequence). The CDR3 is CASSVGLAGMPYEQYF. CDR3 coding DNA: TGTGCCAGTAGTGTTGGACTAGCGGGAATGCCCTACGAGCAGTACTTC.

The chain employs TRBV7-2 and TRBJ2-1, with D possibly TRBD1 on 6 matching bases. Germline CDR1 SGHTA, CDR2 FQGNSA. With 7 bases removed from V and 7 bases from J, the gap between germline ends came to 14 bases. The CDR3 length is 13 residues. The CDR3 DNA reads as TGTGCCAGCATCCCGGACAGAATAAATGAGCAGTTCTTC. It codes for CASIPDRINEQFF.

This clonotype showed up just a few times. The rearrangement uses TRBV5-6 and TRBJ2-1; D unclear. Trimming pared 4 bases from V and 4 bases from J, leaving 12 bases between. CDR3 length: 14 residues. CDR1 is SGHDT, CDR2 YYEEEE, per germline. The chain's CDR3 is CASSPPVPYNEQFF. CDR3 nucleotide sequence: TGTGCCAGCAGCCCACCGGTCCCTTACAATGAGCAGTTCTTC.

CDR3 DNA sequence: TGTGCCAGCAGGGGACAGCGCAATGAGCAGTTCTTC. This sequence encodes CASRGQRNEQFF. The chain uses TRBV12-3 or TRBV12-4 and TRBJ2-1, with TRBD1 matching over 7 bases. CDR3 length equals 12 residues. J lost 6 bases, V lost 6 bases, and 2 bases had no gene match.

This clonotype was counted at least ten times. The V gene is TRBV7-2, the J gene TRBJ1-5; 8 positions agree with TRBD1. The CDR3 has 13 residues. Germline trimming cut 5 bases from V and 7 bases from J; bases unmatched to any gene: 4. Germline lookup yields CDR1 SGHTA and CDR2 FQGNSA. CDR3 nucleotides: TGTGCCAGCAGCGGGGGACAGGCCCAGCCCCAGCATTTT. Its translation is CASSGGQAQPQHF.

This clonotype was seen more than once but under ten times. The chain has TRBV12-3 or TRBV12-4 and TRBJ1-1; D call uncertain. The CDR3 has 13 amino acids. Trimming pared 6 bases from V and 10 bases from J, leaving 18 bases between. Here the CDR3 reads CASSPSGDLVAFF. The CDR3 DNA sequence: TGTGCCAGCAGCCCATCCGGGGATCTGGTAGCTTTCTTT.

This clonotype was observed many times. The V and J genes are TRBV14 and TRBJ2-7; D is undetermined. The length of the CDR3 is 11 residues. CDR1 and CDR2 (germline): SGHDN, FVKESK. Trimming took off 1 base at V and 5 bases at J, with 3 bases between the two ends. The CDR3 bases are TGTGCCAGCAGCCAAGTCCACGAGCAGTACTTC. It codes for CASSQVHEQYF.

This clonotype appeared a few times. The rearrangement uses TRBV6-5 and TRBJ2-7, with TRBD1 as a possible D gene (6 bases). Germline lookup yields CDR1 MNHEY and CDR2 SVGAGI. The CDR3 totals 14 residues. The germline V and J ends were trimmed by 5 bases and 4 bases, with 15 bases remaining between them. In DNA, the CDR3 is TGTGCCAGCAGTCCCCCCAGGGGTCCGTACGAGCAGTACTTC. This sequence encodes CASSPPRGPYEQYF.

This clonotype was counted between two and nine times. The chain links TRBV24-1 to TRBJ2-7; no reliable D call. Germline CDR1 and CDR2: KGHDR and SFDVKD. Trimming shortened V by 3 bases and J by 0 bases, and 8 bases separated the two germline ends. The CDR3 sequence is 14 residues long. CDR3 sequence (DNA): TGTGCCACCAGTGATCCGGCCTTCTCCTACGAGCAGTACTTC. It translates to CATSDPAFSYEQYF.

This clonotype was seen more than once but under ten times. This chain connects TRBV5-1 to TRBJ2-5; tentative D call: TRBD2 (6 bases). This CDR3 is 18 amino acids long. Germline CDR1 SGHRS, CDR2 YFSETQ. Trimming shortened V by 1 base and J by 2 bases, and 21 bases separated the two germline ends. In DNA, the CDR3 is TGCGCCAGCAGCTTGTTACCCCGGGGTAGCGGTTCTCAAGAGACCCAGTACTTC. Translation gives CASSLLPRGSGSQETQYF.

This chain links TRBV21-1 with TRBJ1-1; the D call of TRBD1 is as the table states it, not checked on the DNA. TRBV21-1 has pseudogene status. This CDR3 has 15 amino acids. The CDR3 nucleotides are TGTGCCAGCAGCAAAGGACGGACACTGAACACTGAAGCTTTCTTT. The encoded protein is CASSKGRTLNTEAFF.

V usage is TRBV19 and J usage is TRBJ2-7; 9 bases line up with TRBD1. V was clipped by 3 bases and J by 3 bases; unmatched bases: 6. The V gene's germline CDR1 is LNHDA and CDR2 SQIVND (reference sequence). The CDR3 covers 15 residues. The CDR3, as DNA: TGTGCCAGTAGTATTATCGGGACAGGGCTCTACGAGCAGTACTTC. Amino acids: CASSIIGTGLYEQYF.

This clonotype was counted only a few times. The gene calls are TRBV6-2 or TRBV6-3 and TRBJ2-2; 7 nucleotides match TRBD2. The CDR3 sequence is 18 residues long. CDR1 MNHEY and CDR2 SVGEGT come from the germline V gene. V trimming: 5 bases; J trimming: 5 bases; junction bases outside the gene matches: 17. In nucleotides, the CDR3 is TGTGCCAGCAGTAAAACGGGACTATCCCTCCCGGGGACCGGGGAGCTGTTTTTT. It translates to CASSKTGLSLPGTGELFF.

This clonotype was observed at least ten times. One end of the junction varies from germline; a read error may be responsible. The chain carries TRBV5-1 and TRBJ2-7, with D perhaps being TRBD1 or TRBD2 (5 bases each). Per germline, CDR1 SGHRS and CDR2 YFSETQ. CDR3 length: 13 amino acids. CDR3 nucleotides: TGTGCCAGCAGCTTAGAGGGGTCCTACGAGCAGTACTTC. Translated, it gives CASSLEGSYEQYF.

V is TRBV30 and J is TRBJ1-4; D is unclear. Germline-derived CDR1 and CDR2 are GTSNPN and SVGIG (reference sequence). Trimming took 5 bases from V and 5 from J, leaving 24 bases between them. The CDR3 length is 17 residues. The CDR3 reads CAWGPGLVRAVNEKLFF. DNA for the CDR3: TGTGCCTGGGGGCCCGGGTTAGTCCGGGCCGTGAATGAAAAACTGTTTTTT. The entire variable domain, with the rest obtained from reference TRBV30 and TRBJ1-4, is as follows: SQTIHQWPATLVQPVGSPLSLECTVEGTSNPNLYWYRQAAGRGLQLLFYSVGIGQISSEVPQNLSASRPQDRQFILSSKKLLLSDSGFYLCAWGPGLVRAVNEKLFFGSGTQLSVL.

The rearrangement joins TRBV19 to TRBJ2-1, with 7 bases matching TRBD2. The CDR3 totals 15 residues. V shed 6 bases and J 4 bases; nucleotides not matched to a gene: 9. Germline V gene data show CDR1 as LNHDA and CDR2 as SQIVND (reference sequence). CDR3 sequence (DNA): TGTGCCAGTAGACGACCGGGACTACCGTACAATGAGCAGTTCTTC. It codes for CASRRPGLPYNEQFF.

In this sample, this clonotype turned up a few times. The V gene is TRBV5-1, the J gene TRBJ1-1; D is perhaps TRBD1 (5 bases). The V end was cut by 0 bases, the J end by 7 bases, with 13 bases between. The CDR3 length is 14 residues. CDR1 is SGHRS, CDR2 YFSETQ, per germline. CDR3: CASSLGDGGFEAFF. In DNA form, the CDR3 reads TGCGCCAGCAGCTTGGGGGACGGAGGGTTTGAAGCTTTCTTT.

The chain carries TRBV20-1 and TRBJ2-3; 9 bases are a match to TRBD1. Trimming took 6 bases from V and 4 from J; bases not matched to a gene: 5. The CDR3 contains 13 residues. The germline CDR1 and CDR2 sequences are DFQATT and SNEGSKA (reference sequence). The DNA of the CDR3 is TGCAGTGCAGGACAGGGGCGCCCAGATACGCAGTATTTT. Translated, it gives CSAGQGRPDTQYF.

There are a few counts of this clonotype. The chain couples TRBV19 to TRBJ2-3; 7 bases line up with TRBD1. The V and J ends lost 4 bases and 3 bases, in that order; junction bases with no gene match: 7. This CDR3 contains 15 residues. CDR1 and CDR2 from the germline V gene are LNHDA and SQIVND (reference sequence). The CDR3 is CASSNPGQVTDTQYF. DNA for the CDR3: TGTGCCAGTAGTAATCCAGGACAGGTGACAGATACGCAGTATTTT. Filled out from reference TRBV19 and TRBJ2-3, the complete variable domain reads DGGITQSPKYLFRKEGQNVTLSCEQNLNHDAMYWYRQDPGQGLRLIYYSQIVNDFQKGDIAEGYSVSREKKESFPLTVTSAQKNPTAFYLCASSNPGQVTDTQYFGPGTRLTVL.